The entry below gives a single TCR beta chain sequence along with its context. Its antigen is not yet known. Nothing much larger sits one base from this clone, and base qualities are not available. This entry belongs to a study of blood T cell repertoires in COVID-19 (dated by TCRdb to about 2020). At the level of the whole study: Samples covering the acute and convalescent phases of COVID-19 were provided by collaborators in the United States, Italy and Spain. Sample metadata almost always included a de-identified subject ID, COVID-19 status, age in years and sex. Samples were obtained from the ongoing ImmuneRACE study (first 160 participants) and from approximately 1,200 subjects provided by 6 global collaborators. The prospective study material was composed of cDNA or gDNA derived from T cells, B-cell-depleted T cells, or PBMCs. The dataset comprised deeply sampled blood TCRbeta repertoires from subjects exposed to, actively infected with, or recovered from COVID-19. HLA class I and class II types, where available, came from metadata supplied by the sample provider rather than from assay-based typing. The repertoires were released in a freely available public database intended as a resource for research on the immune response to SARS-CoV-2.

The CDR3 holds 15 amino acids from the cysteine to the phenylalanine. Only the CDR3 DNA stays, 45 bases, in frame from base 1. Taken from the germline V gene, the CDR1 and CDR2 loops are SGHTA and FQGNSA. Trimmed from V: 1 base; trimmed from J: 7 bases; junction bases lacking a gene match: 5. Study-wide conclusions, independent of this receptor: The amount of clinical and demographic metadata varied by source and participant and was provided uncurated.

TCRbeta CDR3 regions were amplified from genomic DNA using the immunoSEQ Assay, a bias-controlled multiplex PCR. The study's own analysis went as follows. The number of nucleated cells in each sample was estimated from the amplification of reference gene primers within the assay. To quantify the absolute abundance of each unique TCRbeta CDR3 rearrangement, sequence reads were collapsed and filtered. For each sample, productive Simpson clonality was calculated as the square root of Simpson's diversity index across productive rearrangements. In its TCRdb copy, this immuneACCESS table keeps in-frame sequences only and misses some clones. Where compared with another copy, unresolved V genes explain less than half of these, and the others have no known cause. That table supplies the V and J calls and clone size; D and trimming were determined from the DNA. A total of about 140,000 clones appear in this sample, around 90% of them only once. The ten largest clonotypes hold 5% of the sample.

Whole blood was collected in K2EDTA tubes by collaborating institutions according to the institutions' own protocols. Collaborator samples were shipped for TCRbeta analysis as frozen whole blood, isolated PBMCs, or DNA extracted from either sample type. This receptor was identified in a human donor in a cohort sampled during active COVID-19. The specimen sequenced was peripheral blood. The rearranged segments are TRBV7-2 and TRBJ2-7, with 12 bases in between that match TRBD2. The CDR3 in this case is CASSLEASGGEEQYF. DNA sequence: TGTGCCAGCAGCTTAGAGGCTAGCGGGGGGGAGGAGCAGTACTTC.